Below are 24 T cell receptor beta chains sequenced from a single sample in a study of blood T cell repertoires in COVID-19. The repertoire was sequenced with immunoSEQ multiplex PCR; TCRdb's copy has only in-frame clones and lacks some. The table has 190,000 or so clones, about 86% seen once. Sequencing input: peripheral blood. Receptors were obtained from a man aged 50 or older with active or convalescent COVID-19.

The V gene is TRBV7-2, the J gene TRBJ1-2; 7 nucleotides agree with TRBD1. The V gene end was trimmed by 3 bases and the J gene end by 4 bases; junction bases not matched to a gene: 11. Germline V CDR1 and CDR2: SGHTA, FQGNSA. The CDR3 covers 16 residues. CDR3 in DNA: TGTGCCAGCAGCTTGGGTCCGGACAGGACTATCTATGGCTACACCTTC. Translated, it gives CASSLGPDRTIYGYTF.

The chain recombines TRBV12-3 or TRBV12-4 with TRBJ1-6; D might be TRBD1 (5 bases). V was shortened by 6 bases and J by 12 bases, with 12 bases between the two germline ends. The CDR3 runs to 12 residues. CDR3 amino acids: CASSPLRGPLHF. For the CDR3, the DNA is TGTGCCAGCAGCCCCCTAAGGGGACCCCTCCACTTT.

CDR3: CASSEERGSEQYF. Written as DNA, the CDR3 is TGTGCCAGCAGTGAAGAAAGAGGGAGCGAGCAGTACTTC. The V and J genes are TRBV2 and TRBJ2-7; a possible D gene is TRBD2 (5 bases). CDR1 SNHLY and CDR2 FYNNEI come from the germline V gene. Trimming cost V 1 base and J 6 bases, with 10 bases left between them. This CDR3 is 13 amino acids long.

The V and J genes are TRBV19 and TRBJ2-3; 12 bases are shared with TRBD1. The V segment lost 6 bases and the J segment 2 bases; nucleotides outside the gene matches: 6. CDR3 size: 16 residues. The V gene's germline CDR1 is LNHDA and CDR2 SQIVND (reference sequence). The CDR3: CASSSRDRGHTDTQYF. For the CDR3, the DNA is TGTGCCAGTAGCTCTCGGGACAGGGGGCACACAGATACGCAGTATTTT.

This clone was seen a few times. The chain has TRBV7-9 and TRBJ2-5; a possible D gene is TRBD2 (6 bases). Trimming left V 5 bases short and J 3 bases short, with 13 bases between. The CDR3 spans 14 residues. Germline V gene sequence: CDR1 SEHNR, CDR2 FQNEAQ (reference sequence). This CDR3 is CASSPPGDKETQYF. In DNA form, the CDR3 reads TGTGCCAGCAGCCCACCGGGAGATAAAGAGACCCAGTACTTC.

This clone was seen only once. The chain uses TRBV21-1 and TRBJ2-7; the table calls TRBD1, which could not be checked here. TRBV21-1 is classified as a pseudogene. There are 16 residues in the CDR3. CDR3 residues: CASRKEVGHVFYEQYF. In DNA, the CDR3 is TGTGCCAGCAGAAAAGAGGTGGGGCACGTCTTCTACGAGCAGTACTTC.

V gene TRBV11-1 combines with J gene TRBJ1-2; D remains unclear. V lost 5 bases, J lost 12 bases, and 22 bases lay in between. Germline V gene lookup returns CDR1 SGHAT and CDR2 FQDESV (reference sequence). The CDR3 extends over 14 amino acids. CDR3 DNA: TGTGCCAGCAGCCTCGGGAGGGCTGGTATGCGGAACACCTTC. The encoded protein is CASSLGRAGMRNTF. Full variable domain (remainder filled in from reference TRBV11-1 and TRBJ1-2): EAEVAQSPRYKITEKSQAVAFWCDPISGHATLYWYRQILGQGPELLVQFQDESVVDDSQLPKDRFSAERLKGVDSTLKIQPAELGDSAMYLCASSLGRAGMRNTFGSGTRLTVV.

This clone was found a few times. The V call is TRBV6-2 or TRBV6-3, the J call TRBJ2-1; 8 bases are a match to TRBD1. This CDR3 spans 16 amino acids. Trimming took 5 bases from V and 8 from J; bases not matched to a gene: 14. CDR1 MNHEY and CDR2 SVGEGT come from the germline V gene. The CDR3 DNA sequence: TGTGCCAGCAGTCAATGGGAAGACAGGGGAAATTATGAGCAGTTCTTC. Amino acid sequence: CASSQWEDRGNYEQFF.

The chain employs TRBV6-6 and TRBJ1-5; D might be TRBD1 (5 bases). Trimming pared 7 bases from V and 2 bases from J, leaving 15 bases between. Germline values: CDR1 MNHNY, CDR2 SVGAGI (reference sequence). This CDR3 has 15 amino acids. As DNA, the CDR3 is TGTGCCAGCACCTTCGGGGGGGGAGGCAATCAGCCCCAGCATTTT. The encoded protein is CASTFGGGGNQPQHF.

J is TRBJ1-1 and V is TRBV4-3, with D unresolved. V shed 1 base and J shed 2 bases, with 11 bases lying between them. The CDR3 length is 15 residues. Germline V gives CDR1 LGHNA, CDR2 YSLEER. CDR3 region: CASSQARTGNTEAFF. In nucleotides, the CDR3 is TGCGCCAGCAGCCAAGCCCGGACTGGAAACACTGAAGCTTTCTTT.

The J gene is TRBJ1-1, the V gene TRBV9; D may be TRBD1 (5 bases). The CDR3 extends over 14 amino acids. V dropped 4 bases and J dropped 5 bases, with 15 bases sitting between them. Germline V gives CDR1 SGDLS, CDR2 YYNGEE. The CDR3 sequence is CASSPRPGGTEAFF. For the CDR3, the DNA is TGTGCCAGCAGCCCCCGTCCGGGGGGTACTGAAGCTTTCTTT.

This rearrangement joins TRBV5-4 to TRBJ2-7; 7 positions match TRBD2. Trimming removed 4 bases from V and 4 bases from J; junction bases left unmatched: 8. The CDR3 has 14 residues. Germline V gene data show CDR1 as SGHNT and CDR2 as YYREEE (reference sequence). DNA of the CDR3: TGTGCCAGCAGCCCCGGGACTACGCTTTACGAGCAGTACTTC. Translated, it gives CASSPGTTLYEQYF.

V gene TRBV7-2 combines with J gene TRBJ1-2; the match to TRBD1 covers 10 bases. This CDR3 has 15 amino acids. Germline CDR1 and CDR2: SGHTA and FQGNSA. The V segment lost 5 bases and the J segment 8 bases; nucleotides outside the gene matches: 11. CDR3 protein: CASSLYPGTGDGYTF. In DNA, the CDR3 is TGTGCCAGCAGCCTTTATCCCGGGACAGGGGACGGCTACACCTTC.

V is TRBV5-1 and J is TRBJ2-7, with D possibly being TRBD2 (6 bases). Germline V lookup: CDR1 SGHRS, CDR2 YFSETQ. The germline V and J ends were trimmed by 3 bases and 0 bases, with 16 bases remaining between them. The CDR3 extends over 16 amino acids. The CDR3 DNA reads as TGCGCCAGCAGCTCTGGGACTTTACCCCGCTCCTACGAGCAGTACTTC. It specifies CASSSGTLPRSYEQYF.

This rearrangement joins TRBV6-6 to TRBJ1-4; 7 bases align to TRBD1. CDR1 MNHNY and CDR2 SVGAGI come from the germline V gene (reference sequence). V lost 2 bases and J lost 4; bases outside the gene matches: 7. The CDR3 has 16 amino acids. CDR3 coding DNA: TGTGCCAGCAGTTACAGGCTGGGACAGATTAATGAAAAACTGTTTTTT. It is translated as CASSYRLGQINEKLFF.

The rearrangement links TRBV7-9 to TRBJ2-3, with 12 positions matching TRBD2. V gave up 1 base and J gave up 0 bases; unmatched junction bases: 5. CDR3 length equals 18 residues. Looked up from germline, CDR1 is SEHNR and CDR2 is FQNEAQ (reference sequence). CDR3 nucleotide sequence: TGTGCCAGCAGCTTAGTTGGACTAGCGGGACTTAGCACAGATACGCAGTATTTT. Translation: CASSLVGLAGLSTDTQYF.

The V gene is TRBV6-1, the J gene TRBJ2-3, with D perhaps matching TRBD2 (5 bases). Between the trimmed V and J ends, which lost 2 bases and 8 bases, there was a span of 17 bases. CDR1 and CDR2 (germline): MNHNS, SASEGT. This CDR3 is built from 15 residues. CDR3 in DNA: TGTGCCAGCAGTGAATGGGTCCCAGCGGCGGGTACGCAGTATTTT. Its protein is CASSEWVPAAGTQYF.

The V and J genes are TRBV7-2 and TRBJ2-7; D is unclear. The CDR3 is 14 amino acids. Germline lookup yields CDR1 SGHTA and CDR2 FQGNSA. Between the trimmed V and J ends, which lost 1 base and 1 base, there was a span of 8 bases. CDR3 sequence (DNA): TGTGCCAGCAGCTTAGACCATCTATCCTACGAGCAGTACTTC. Translation gives CASSLDHLSYEQYF.

The CDR3 sequence: CSASRGQVGQPQHF. CDR3 coding DNA: TGCAGTGCTAGTAGAGGACAGGTTGGTCAGCCCCAGCATTTT. The J gene is TRBJ1-5, the V gene TRBV20-1; 7 positions agree with TRBD1. The V gene's germline CDR1 is DFQATT and CDR2 SNEGSKA (reference sequence). With V trimmed by 3 bases and J by 6 bases, 8 bases remained unmatched. CDR3 size: 14 residues.

The rearrangement links TRBV19 to TRBJ2-1, with 10 bases lining up with TRBD2. Trimming cost V 9 bases and J 10 bases; bases outside gene matches: 12. Germline CDR1 is LNHDA and CDR2 is SQIVND (reference sequence). This CDR3 comprises 14 residues. Here the CDR3 reads CASEGTSVPREQFF. Written as DNA, the CDR3 is TGTGCCAGCGAGGGGACTAGCGTCCCCAGGGAGCAGTTCTTC.

This chain joins TRBV15 and TRBJ2-3; unclear D gene. Germline assignment: CDR1 LNHNV and CDR2 YYDKDF (reference sequence). The CDR3 contains 13 residues. V lost 3 bases, J lost 2 bases, and 6 bases lay in between. The CDR3 sequence: CATSSPLTDTQYF. CDR3 coding DNA: TGTGCCACCAGCAGCCCCCTCACAGATACGCAGTATTTT.

At least ten counts were recorded for this clone. V usage is TRBV7-2 and J usage is TRBJ2-5; perhaps TRBD1 as D (5 bases). The germline V and J ends were trimmed by 5 bases and 5 bases, with 15 bases remaining between them. This CDR3 region has 14 residues. Germline V gene sequence: CDR1 SGHTA, CDR2 FQGNSA. The CDR3 protein is CASSTRWGRETQYF. In DNA form, the CDR3 reads TGTGCCAGCAGCACAAGGTGGGGCAGGGAGACCCAGTACTTC.

The chain combines TRBV28 with TRBJ1-6; no firm D call. Germline lookup yields CDR1 MDHEN and CDR2 SYDVKM. The CDR3 is 14 amino acids. Between the trimmed V and J ends, which lost 6 bases and 9 bases, there was a span of 15 bases. This CDR3 reads CASRPSVARSPLHF. The CDR3, as DNA: TGTGCCAGCAGACCCAGCGTAGCACGTTCACCCCTCCACTTT.

This chain connects TRBV6-6 to TRBJ2-3; 16 bases match TRBD2. Germline-derived CDR1 and CDR2 are MNHNY and SVGAGI (reference sequence). This CDR3 has 14 amino acids. V trimming: 7 bases; J trimming: 12 bases; junction bases outside the gene matches: 7. The CDR3 coding sequence is TGTGCCAGCAATCCCGGGACTAGCGGGGGGGAACAGTATTTT. It specifies CASNPGTSGGEQYF.